A selection of T cell receptor beta chains follows, all from one sample in a study of blood T cell repertoires in COVID-19. The assay was immunoSEQ multiplex PCR, and TCRdb's table has in-frame clones only and misses some. Of about 100,000 clones listed, over 90% are singletons. The sample was peripheral blood. The receptors stem from a man between 60 and 75 years old with acute or convalescent COVID-19. The CDR3 runs from the conserved cysteine through the conserved F or W. The D gene is left open where the match is weak. Clone sizes are given selectively: once, few, many, or a class where the clone is expanded.

>once|-|TRBJ2-2|TRBV5-1
CASSLAGANTGELFF
TGCGCCAGCAGCTTGGCAGGGGCGAACACCGGGGAGCTGTTTTTT
>-|-|TRBJ2-7|TRBV19
CASSTRENEQYF
TGTGCCAGTAGTACACGAGAGAACGAGCAGTACTTC
>-|-|TRBJ2-2|TRBV9
CASSVAELLMGELFF
TGTGCCAGCAGCGTCGCGGAGTTACTTATGGGGGAGCTGTTTTTT
>-|-|TRBJ1-1|TRBV19
CASSRGTTNTEAFF
TGTGCCAGTAGTAGGGGGACAACGAACACTGAAGCTTTCTTT
>-|-|TRBJ1-2|TRBV4-3
CASSAGPYGYTF
TGCGCCAGCAGCGCGGGGCCCTATGGCTACACCTTC
>-|-|TRBJ2-7|TRBV25-1
CASSEWAGEQYF
TGTGCCAGCAGTGAATGGGCAGGCGAGCAGTACTTC
>-|-|TRBJ1-5|TRBV9
CASSGAYSNQPQHF
TGTGCCAGCAGCGGGGCTTATAGCAATCAGCCCCAGCATTTT
>-|-|TRBJ1-5|TRBV28
CASSKGGDSNQPQHF
TGTGCCAGCAGTAAAGGCGGGGACAGCAATCAGCCCCAGCATTTT
>-|-|TRBJ1-1|TRBV19
CASRVQGNTEAFF
TGTGCCAGTAGGGTACAGGGGAACACTGAAGCTTTCTTT
>-|-|TRBJ2-7|TRBV11-3
CASSWAATYEQYF
TGTGCCAGCAGCTGGGCCGCGACCTACGAGCAGTACTTC
>-|TRBD1|TRBJ2-7|TRBV9
CASSVGQGANNEQYF
TGTGCCAGCAGCGTAGGACAGGGGGCCAACAACGAGCAGTACTTC
>-|-|TRBJ2-2|TRBV2
CASRKNSGELFF
TGTGCCAGCAGAAAAAATTCGGGGGAGCTGTTTTTT
>few|TRBD2|TRBJ2-1|TRBV4-1
CASSQALAGEYEQFF
TGCGCCAGCAGCCAAGCCCTAGCGGGTGAGTATGAGCAGTTCTTC
>-|-|TRBJ2-1|TRBV5-4
CASSFGGVGSYNEQFF
TGTGCCAGCAGCTTTGGAGGGGTTGGCTCCTACAATGAGCAGTTCTTC
>-|TRBD1|TRBJ1-1|TRBV6-1
CASSGTGTGGSNTEAFF
TGTGCCAGCAGTGGGACCGGGACAGGGGGGTCGAACACTGAAGCTTTCTTT
>-|TRBD2|TRBJ2-3|TRBV5-1
CASSIAGDPTDTQYF
TGCGCCAGCAGCATAGCGGGAGACCCCACAGATACGCAGTATTTT
>-|-|TRBJ1-6|TRBV7-2
CASSLSGPDNSPLHF
TGTGCCAGCAGCTTATCAGGTCCTGATAATTCACCCCTCCACTTT
>-|-|TRBJ1-4|TRBV29-1
CSVEGLREEKLFF
TGCAGCGTTGAGGGTCTACGGGAGGAAAAACTGTTTTTT
>-|TRBD2|TRBJ2-5|TRBV19
CASSMLAGGETQYF
TGTGCCAGTAGTATGCTAGCGGGAGGAGAGACCCAGTACTTC
>-|-|TRBJ2-3|TRBV24-1
CATRLASTDTQYF
TGTGCCACCCGCCTAGCCAGCACAGATACGCAGTATTTT